The 21 T cell receptor beta chains listed next were all sequenced from one sample in a study of T cells in Graves' hyperthyroidism and ophthalmopathy. RNA transcripts provided the source from which TCR beta CDR3 regions were amplified. A first-round RT-PCR of the TCR CDR3 used the HTBI primer set. TCRdb called the multiplex PCR reads again in MiXCR, with one record for every CDR3 protein. The sample shows some 770,000 distinct CDR3 sequences, around 15% of them seen only once. Sample: blood. The receptors were sampled from a man aged 18 to 29 with Graves' hyperthyroidism.

This sequence joins TRBV9 and TRBJ2-5; 7 bases match TRBD2. This CDR3 is built from 14 residues. V was clipped by 4 bases and J by 5 bases; unmatched bases: 8. The V gene's germline CDR1 is SGDLS and CDR2 YYNGEE. CDR3 nucleotide sequence: TGTGCCAGCAGCTGGGGGGGAGTTAAGGAGACCCAGTACTTC. Protein product: CASSWGGVKETQYF. The complete variable domain, with remaining parts taken from reference TRBV9 and TRBJ2-5, reads DSGVTQTPKHLITATGQRVTLRCSPRSGDLSVYWYQQSLDQGLQFLIQYYNGEERAKGNILERFSAQQFPDLHSELNLSSLELGDSALYFCASSWGGVKETQYFGPGTRLLVL.

This chain connects TRBV25-1 to TRBJ2-2; no clear D. Germline assignment: CDR1 MGHDK and CDR2 SYGVNS. The CDR3 is 12 residues long. The germline V and J ends were trimmed by 6 bases and 6 bases, with 8 bases remaining between them. CDR3 DNA: TGTGCCAGCAGGACATCTTCCGGGGAGCTGTTTTTT. It codes for CASRTSSGELFF.

This chain links TRBV27 with TRBJ2-1, with 9 bases lining up with TRBD2. The germline CDR1 and CDR2 sequences are MNHEY and SMNVEV (reference sequence). The CDR3 spans 15 residues. V lost 8 bases and J lost 7; bases outside the gene matches: 12. The CDR3 DNA is TGTGCCAGCGCCCCCGGTTTAGCGGGAGTAAATGAGCAGTTCTTC. It codes for CASAPGLAGVNEQFF.

There are many counts of this clonotype. The chain joins TRBV11-2 to TRBJ2-1; 12 nucleotides line up with TRBD2. CDR1 and CDR2 from the germline V gene are SGHAT and FQNNGV. The CDR3 has 18 amino acids. V shed 4 bases and J 2 bases; nucleotides not matched to a gene: 9. The CDR3 here is CASSSSSSGRAPYNEQFF. The CDR3 DNA follows: TGTGCCAGCAGCTCCTCATCTAGCGGGAGGGCCCCCTACAATGAGCAGTTCTTC.

This clonotype was picked up a small number of times. This sequence joins TRBV14 and TRBJ2-7, with 9 bases matching TRBD1. CDR3 size: 15 residues. With 4 bases clipped from V and 4 bases from J, the junction kept 8 bases outside the gene matches. Germline loops: CDR1 SGHDN, CDR2 FVKESK. As DNA, the CDR3 is TGTGCCAGCAGCCCATGGGACAGGGAGAGATACGAGCAGTACTTC. Protein: CASSPWDRERYEQYF.

V usage is TRBV27 and J usage is TRBJ2-2; weak D call: TRBD1 (5 bases). V was clipped by 5 bases and J by 4 bases, with 17 bases between them. The CDR3 length is 16 residues. Germline-derived CDR1 and CDR2 are MNHEY and SMNVEV (reference sequence). CDR3 in amino acids: CASSETSGRPTGELFF. The CDR3, as DNA: TGTGCCAGCAGTGAGACGTCAGGGCGACCCACCGGGGAGCTGTTTTTT.

This clonotype was detected ten times or more. The rearrangement uses TRBV20-1 and TRBJ2-1, with D possibly matching TRBD2 (5 bases). Germline V gives CDR1 DFQATT, CDR2 SNEGSKA (reference sequence). The CDR3 runs to 14 residues. Trimming removed 6 bases from V and 0 bases from J, with 12 bases in between. This CDR3 is CSAPAVSSYNEQFF. CDR3 nucleotide sequence: TGCAGTGCGCCAGCGGTAAGCTCCTACAATGAGCAGTTCTTC.

In this sample, this clonotype turned up a few times. The chain couples TRBV7-9 to TRBJ1-1; D gene uncertain. The V gene lost 6 bases and the J gene lost 1 base, with 9 bases spanning the gap. The CDR3 spans 13 residues. CDR1 and CDR2 from the germline V gene are SEHNR and FQNEAQ (reference sequence). In DNA, the CDR3 is TGTGCCAGCAGGCCGGAGGGGAACACTGAAGCTTTCTTT. Translated, it gives CASRPEGNTEAFF.

This clonotype was detected many times. V usage is TRBV20-1 and J usage is TRBJ2-5; D may be TRBD2 (5 bases). V lost 4 bases, J lost 5 bases, and 17 bases lay in between. CDR1 and CDR2 from the germline V gene are DFQATT and SNEGSKA (reference sequence). CDR3 length equals 14 residues. The DNA of the CDR3 is TGCAGTGCTAACGAAATCGGAGGCGGGGAGACCCAGTACTTC. It specifies CSANEIGGGETQYF.

This clonotype was detected ten times or more. The genes are TRBV7-9 and TRBJ2-1; TRBD2 might be the D (5 bases). The germline V gene encodes CDR1 SEHNR and CDR2 FQNEAQ (reference sequence). V lost 2 bases to trimming and J lost 3 bases, with 11 bases between them. The CDR3 consists of 15 residues. CDR3 in amino acids: CASSLRGSLYNEQFF. The CDR3 DNA is TGTGCCAGCAGCTTAAGAGGGAGCCTCTACAATGAGCAGTTCTTC.

This chain uses TRBV5-1 with TRBJ2-3; the D is unclear. The germline V gene encodes CDR1 SGHRS and CDR2 YFSETQ. There are 14 residues in the CDR3. V was trimmed by 1 base and J by 1 base, leaving 7 bases between them. As DNA, the CDR3 is TGCGCCAGCAGCTTGCTCGTACGCACAGATACGCAGTATTTT. Translation: CASSLLVRTDTQYF.

This clonotype was observed at least ten times. The chain couples TRBV10-3 to TRBJ2-7; 13 nucleotides agree with TRBD2. The CDR3 is made up of 16 amino acids. From germline, CDR1 is ENHRY and CDR2 SYGVKD. V lost 3 bases and J lost 5; bases outside the gene matches: 7. In DNA form, the CDR3 reads TGTGCCATCAGTGAAAGACTAGCGGGAGGACCGAACGAGCAGTACTTC. Its translation: CAISERLAGGPNEQYF.

A few counts support this clonotype. The chain joins TRBV7-2 to TRBJ1-6; maybe TRBD1 (5 bases). V was shortened by 4 bases and J by 15 bases, with 19 bases between the two germline ends. The CDR3 length is 14 residues. Germline CDR1 is SGHTA and CDR2 is FQGNSA. DNA for the CDR3: TGTGCCAGCAGCTACAGGCCTTTAGGGGCACTCCTCCACTTT. Its translation: CASSYRPLGALLHF.

The chain employs TRBV29-1 and TRBJ2-1, with TRBD2 identical over 9 bases. CDR1 and CDR2 from the germline V gene are SQVTM and ANQGSEA. The CDR3 consists of 14 residues. Germline trimming cut 5 bases from V and 8 bases from J; bases unmatched to any gene: 10. DNA for the CDR3: TGCAGCGTTATCCGAGCGGGGGGCTATTATGAGCAGTTCTTC. Translating it yields CSVIRAGGYYEQFF.

This clonotype has a count of ten or more. This chain connects TRBV6-1 to TRBJ2-3; D is ambiguous. The V end was cut by 5 bases, the J end by 5 bases, with 8 bases between. CDR1 and CDR2 (germline): MNHNS, SASEGT. The CDR3 is 12 residues long. The CDR3 is CASSNLGDTQYF. CDR3 DNA sequence: TGTGCCAGCAGTAACCTGGGAGATACGCAGTATTTT.

This clonotype was counted ten times or more. The V and J genes are TRBV3-1 and TRBJ1-5; D remains unclear. This CDR3 contains 14 residues. CDR1 and CDR2 (germline): LGHDT, YNNKEL (reference sequence). The V and J ends lost 1 base and 8 bases respectively, with 12 bases between them. The CDR3: CASSQGVPGKPQHF. DNA of the CDR3: TGTGCCAGCAGCCAAGGTGTGCCCGGAAAGCCCCAGCATTTT.

The rearrangement uses TRBV11-2 and TRBJ2-1, with D tentatively TRBD1 or TRBD2 (5 bases each). V lost 5 bases and J 2 bases, leaving 13 bases between the germline ends. The CDR3 is 15 amino acids. Germline V gives CDR1 SGHAT, CDR2 FQNNGV. The CDR3 reads CASSPGTQAYNEQFF. CDR3 sequence (DNA): TGTGCCAGCAGCCCGGGGACCCAGGCCTACAATGAGCAGTTCTTC.

This clonotype has a handful of counts. The J gene is TRBJ1-3, the V gene TRBV28; 7 bases are a match to TRBD1. CDR1 is MDHEN and CDR2 is SYDVKM in the germline V gene. The length of the CDR3 is 14 residues. Germline trimming cut 3 bases from V and 4 bases from J; bases unmatched to any gene: 3. CDR3 sequence (DNA): TGTGCCAGCAGTTTTAGGGGGCCCGGAAACACCATATATTTT. It specifies CASSFRGPGNTIYF.

This chain joins TRBV6-2 or TRBV6-3 and TRBJ1-5; the D gene is possibly TRBD1 (5 bases). Trimming took off 6 bases at V and 5 bases at J, with 14 bases between the two ends. CDR1 and CDR2 (germline): MNHEY, SVGEGT. The CDR3 is 14 amino acids. Here the CDR3 reads CASSRTFFDQPQHF. For the CDR3, the DNA is TGTGCCAGCAGCCGGACATTCTTTGATCAGCCCCAGCATTTT.

This chain uses TRBV28 with TRBJ2-2; TRBD1 agrees at 7 bases. V lost 4 bases to trimming and J lost 5 bases; unmatched junction nucleotides: 4. The germline V gene has CDR1 MDHEN and CDR2 SYDVKM. There are 14 residues in the CDR3. The CDR3 here is CASSSTGETGELFF. CDR3 coding DNA: TGTGCCAGCAGTTCCACAGGGGAGACCGGGGAGCTGTTTTTT.

This clonotype has just a few counts. The rearrangement joins TRBV28 to TRBJ1-5, with D hard to call. With 6 bases removed from V and 6 bases from J, the gap between germline ends came to 15 bases. The germline V gene has CDR1 MDHEN and CDR2 SYDVKM. CDR3 length: 14 residues. This CDR3 reads CASSHFEGLQPQHF. The CDR3 DNA reads TGTGCCAGCAGCCATTTCGAGGGTCTTCAGCCCCAGCATTTT.